These 22 T cell receptor beta chains originate from one sample sequenced in a study of CD8 T cells in Susac syndrome. The authors reverse transcribed about 0.5 to 1 ug RNA with random hexamers. TCRdb reanalysed the immunoSEQ multiplex PCR reads using MiXCR and keeps one entry per CDR3 protein. The table has some 400,000 distinct CDR3 sequences, 85% seen once. The specimen was CD8+ T cells from PBMCs. These TCRs come from a human donor with multiple sclerosis.

The chain couples TRBV14 to TRBJ1-1, with 12 nucleotides matching TRBD1. The germline V gene has CDR1 SGHDN and CDR2 FVKESK. The CDR3 sequence is 17 residues long. V dropped 4 bases and J dropped 3; count of bases not matched to a gene: 9. As DNA, the CDR3 is TGTGCCAGCAGCCTGGGGACAGGGGGCGCCTTCGACACTGAAGCTTTCTTT. It specifies CASSLGTGGAFDTEAFF.

The J gene is TRBJ1-1, the V gene TRBV27, with 8 bases aligning to TRBD1. V lost 5 bases, J lost 10 bases, and 6 bases stayed unmatched. The germline CDR1 and CDR2 sequences are MNHEY and SMNVEV (reference sequence). This CDR3 has 12 amino acids. The CDR3: CASSMTGVAAFF. The CDR3 nucleotides are TGTGCCAGCAGTATGACAGGGGTGGCAGCTTTCTTT.

The J gene is TRBJ2-2, the V gene TRBV20-1, with D maybe TRBD2 (5 bases). CDR1 DFQATT and CDR2 SNEGSKA come from the germline V gene (reference sequence). V gave up 0 bases and J gave up 0 bases, with 14 bases separating them. The CDR3 is made up of 17 amino acids. CDR3 bases: TGCAGTGCTAGAGATCAAGGAGGCATACCGAACACCGGGGAGCTGTTTTTT. It translates to CSARDQGGIPNTGELFF.

V and J are TRBV4-1 and TRBJ2-2, with D tentatively TRBD1 or TRBD2 (5 bases each). In germline, CDR1 is MGHRA, CDR2 YSYEKL. Trimming pared 1 base from V and 6 bases from J, leaving 6 bases between. The CDR3 is 13 amino acids. The CDR3 coding sequence is TGCGCCAGCAGCCAAGTGGGGGCCGGGGAGCTGTTTTTT. Translation: CASSQVGAGELFF.

The chain is built from TRBV27 and TRBJ2-1; 9 nucleotides agree with TRBD1. Trimming took 5 bases from V and 10 from J; bases not matched to a gene: 12. Germline lookup yields CDR1 MNHEY and CDR2 SMNVEV (reference sequence). The CDR3 is 15 amino acids. The CDR3 sequence is CASSPIMDRGKEQFF. The CDR3 DNA reads TGTGCCAGCAGTCCTATTATGGACAGGGGAAAGGAGCAGTTCTTC.

Remarks on this clonotype: An end of the junction differs from the germline gene, which may be a read error. The rearrangement uses TRBV7-2 and TRBJ1-1; no clear D gene. This CDR3 is 14 amino acids long. CDR1 SGHTA and CDR2 FQGNSA come from the germline V gene. This chain's CDR3 is CASSLDVGNTEASF. The CDR3, as DNA: TGTGCCAGCAGCTTGGACGTCGGGAACACTGAAGCTTCCTTT.

The chain uses TRBV7-8 and TRBJ2-1; D gene unclear. The germline gives CDR1 SGHVS, CDR2 FQNEAQ. Between the trimmed V and J ends, which lost 1 base and 12 bases, there was a span of 10 bases. The CDR3 consists of 12 residues. The CDR3 DNA is TGTGCCAGCAGCTTAGGGCGCGGCGGGCAGTTCTTC. It is translated as CASSLGRGGQFF.

CDR3 DNA: TGTGCCAGCAGACGCGTAGCGGGGGGCCTCAATGAGCAGTTCTTC. It translates to CASRRVAGGLNEQFF. V is TRBV27 and J is TRBJ2-1; 10 nucleotides align to TRBD2. V shed 6 bases and J 6 bases; nucleotides not matched to a gene: 8. The CDR3 length is 15 residues. Germline CDR1 and CDR2: MNHEY and SMNVEV (reference sequence).

The chain recombines TRBV10-3 with TRBJ1-1; no clear D. This CDR3 has 13 amino acids. V was cut by 3 bases and J by 6 bases, with 11 bases left in between. Germline CDR1 reads ENHRY; CDR2 reads SYGVKD. The CDR3 DNA reads TGTGCCATCAGTGAATCGGGGATACCTGAAGCTTTCTTT. It codes for CAISESGIPEAFF.

The chain has TRBV18 and TRBJ2-2, with TRBD1 identical over 8 bases. In germline, CDR1 is KGHSH, CDR2 LQKENI. This CDR3 has 15 amino acids. Germline trimming cut 3 bases from V and 4 bases from J; bases unmatched to any gene: 4. CDR3 nucleotide sequence: TGTGCCAGCTCACCCCGGGACAGGAGCACCGGGGAGCTGTTTTTT. Amino acid sequence: CASSPRDRSTGELFF.

This chain uses TRBV6-5 with TRBJ1-3; D possibly corresponds to TRBD1 (5 bases). Per germline, CDR1 MNHEY and CDR2 SVGAGI. The length of the CDR3 is 16 residues. V lost 0 bases and J lost 0, with 9 bases in between. For the CDR3, the DNA is TGTGCCAGCAGTTACTCGATCGGGGGCTCTGGAAACACCATATATTTT. This sequence encodes CASSYSIGGSGNTIYF.

This clonotype has a handful of counts. CDR3 nucleotide sequence: TGTGCCGTCCTCGGGTTGAGTACCCACGAGCAGTACTTC. Its translation is CAVLGLSTHEQYF. This chain joins TRBV6-1 and TRBJ2-7; D unresolved. The CDR3 runs to 13 residues. Per the germline V gene, CDR1 is MNHNS and CDR2 is SASEGT. V dropped 11 bases and J dropped 5 bases, with 19 bases sitting between them.

V gene TRBV12-3 or TRBV12-4 combines with J gene TRBJ2-7; the match to TRBD1 covers 10 bases. This CDR3 is 17 amino acids long. The junction had 15 bases not matched to a gene; V was cut back by 7 bases and J by 3 bases. CDR3 sequence (DNA): TGTGCCAGCAATCGCGGGACAGGGGCCCACTTCTTCTACGAGCAGTACTTC. It encodes CASNRGTGAHFFYEQYF.

The genes are TRBV10-2 and TRBJ1-2; TRBD1 might be the D (5 bases). V was cut by 3 bases and J by 6 bases, with 14 bases left in between. The CDR3 has 14 residues. The germline V gene has CDR1 WSHSY and CDR2 SAAADI. The DNA of the CDR3 is TGCGCCAGCAGTGACTCGGGGGGTGATGATGGCTACACCTTC. Its protein is CASSDSGGDDGYTF.

This chain connects TRBV6-5 to TRBJ1-5; D remains unclear. This CDR3 comprises 13 residues. CDR1 and CDR2 (germline): MNHEY, SVGAGI. V lost 6 bases, J lost 5 bases, and 11 bases lay in between. The CDR3: CASSPTLHQPQHF. CDR3 coding DNA: TGTGCCAGCAGCCCGACCCTGCATCAGCCCCAGCATTTT.

The chain employs TRBV11-2 and TRBJ2-7, with D perhaps given as TRBD1 or TRBD2 (5 bases each). Germline V CDR1 and CDR2: SGHAT, FQNNGV. Trimming left V 10 bases short and J 0 bases short, with 10 bases between. The CDR3 is made up of 12 amino acids. CDR3 residues: CATSGGSYEQYF. The CDR3 coding sequence is TGTGCCACCAGTGGGGGCTCCTACGAGCAGTACTTC.

CDR3 coding DNA: TGTGCCACTACCACAGGGGGCAACACTGAAGCTTTCTTT. Translation gives CATTTGGNTEAFF. J is TRBJ1-1 and V is TRBV19; TRBD1 matches at 9 bases. CDR3 length: 13 residues. After removal of 10 bases from V and 2 bases from J, the junction contained 5 bases not matched to a gene. Germline CDR1 and CDR2: LNHDA and SQIVND (reference sequence).

This clonotype is a singleton in its sample. The chain couples TRBV15 to TRBJ2-1; TRBD2 matches at 8 bases. Unmatched junction bases numbered 11, after V lost 2 bases and J lost 5 bases. This CDR3 has 17 amino acids. Germline V gene sequence: CDR1 LNHNV, CDR2 YYDKDF (reference sequence). The CDR3 is CATSRPGSGKGHNEQFF. The CDR3 DNA sequence: TGTGCCACCAGCAGACCGGGTAGCGGGAAGGGGCACAATGAGCAGTTCTTC.

This chain links TRBV27 with TRBJ2-7, with 9 bases aligning to TRBD2. With 2 bases clipped from V and 2 bases from J, the junction kept 13 bases outside the gene matches. This CDR3 comprises 18 residues. Per the germline V gene, CDR1 is MNHEY and CDR2 is SMNVEV (reference sequence). For the CDR3, the DNA is TGTGCCAGCAGTTTAACAATTCCGATAGCGGGGGTGACCTACGAGCAGTACTTC. This codes for CASSLTIPIAGVTYEQYF.

The rearrangement joins TRBV4-1 to TRBJ1-2, with TRBD1 identical over 10 bases. There are 15 residues in the CDR3. CDR1 and CDR2 from the germline V gene are MGHRA and YSYEKL. V was pared by 1 base and J by 8 bases, with 7 bases of the junction left unmatched. The CDR3 here is CASSQVFGQGGGYTF. Here the CDR3 DNA reads TGCGCCAGCAGCCAAGTCTTTGGACAGGGGGGAGGCTACACCTTC.

This sequence joins TRBV6-5 and TRBJ2-7; D tentatively fits TRBD1 or TRBD2 (5 bases each). Germline-derived CDR1 and CDR2 are MNHEY and SVGAGI. V was clipped by 4 bases and J by 4 bases, with 17 bases between them. This CDR3 is built from 15 residues. The CDR3 region has the DNA TGTGCCAGCAGTTTGATACCGGGACCCGATTACGAGCAGTACTTC. Its translation is CASSLIPGPDYEQYF.

A few counts support this clonotype. V and J are TRBV4-2 and TRBJ1-1; D possibly corresponds to TRBD1 (5 bases). The CDR3 is 13 residues long. V was clipped by 5 bases and J by 3 bases, with 10 bases between them. Germline V gene sequence: CDR1 LGHNA, CDR2 YNFKEQ. The chain's CDR3 is CASSWGGDTEAFF. CDR3 nucleotides: TGTGCCAGCAGCTGGGGCGGGGACACTGAAGCTTTCTTT.